Shown below are 19 T cell receptor beta chains from a single sample sequenced in a study of shared clonotypes between healthy human individuals. Sequenced by immunoSEQ multiplex PCR; TCRdb stores in-frame clones only, minus some. The repertoire holds about 490,000 clones, with 78% as singletons. The material sequenced was PBMCs. The receptor set was obtained from a woman in her thirties or forties in good health. Some clones in this sample may be carry-over from other donors' samples.

V usage is TRBV18 and J usage is TRBJ2-1, with unresolved D. CDR3 length: 12 amino acids. Germline CDR1 reads KGHSH; CDR2 reads LQKENI. Trimming stripped 0 bases from V and 9 bases from J, with 6 bases between. In nucleotides, the CDR3 is TGTGCCAGCTCACCACCGTGGAGTGAGCAGTTCTTC. Protein sequence: CASSPPWSEQFF.

The chain employs TRBV6-5 and TRBJ2-7, with 8 bases that match TRBD1. Germline trimming cut 7 bases from V and 1 base from J; bases unmatched to any gene: 9. This CDR3 comprises 15 residues. Per germline, CDR1 MNHEY and CDR2 SVGAGI. The CDR3 DNA reads TGTGCCAGCACCGTGCAGGGGGCAGGTTCCTACGAGCAGTACTTC. This translates into CASTVQGAGSYEQYF.

The J gene is TRBJ2-3, the V gene TRBV7-3; 9 bases match TRBD2. There are 15 residues in the CDR3. J gave up 8 bases and V 2 bases, and 8 bases lay outside the gene matches. Germline V gene lookup returns CDR1 SGHTA and CDR2 FQGTGA. The CDR3 reads CASSLEASGTGTQYF. The CDR3 nucleotides are TGTGCCAGCAGCTTAGAGGCTAGCGGGACGGGTACGCAGTATTTT.

The V call is TRBV21-1, the J call TRBJ2-7; TRBD1, the table's D call, was not compared with the DNA. TRBV21-1 is designated a pseudogene. CDR3 length: 17 amino acids. The CDR3, as DNA: TGTGCCAGCAGCAAAAAAAGGCACCCGACAGGATCCTACGAGCAGTACTTC. This gives the protein CASSKKRHPTGSYEQYF.

This clone was seen only a few times. This chain uses TRBV29-1 with TRBJ2-6; D is ambiguous. The ends were cut back, 3 bases at V and 4 bases at J, with 4 bases in the middle. Per germline, CDR1 SQVTM and CDR2 ANQGSEA. CDR3 size: 12 residues. The CDR3, as DNA: TGCAGCGTTGATACCGGGGCCAACGTCCTGACTTTC. Residues: CSVDTGANVLTF. Full variable domain (rest looked up from reference TRBV29-1 and TRBJ2-6): SAVISQKPSRDICQRGTSLTIQCQVDSQVTMMFWYRQQPGQSLTLIATANQGSEATYESGFVIDKFPISRPNLTFSTLTVSNMSPEDSSIYLCSVDTGANVLTFGAGSRLTVL.

This chain connects TRBV14 to TRBJ2-3, with TRBD1 as a possible D gene (6 bases). CDR1 and CDR2 from the germline V gene are SGHDN and FVKESK. V was trimmed by 0 bases and J by 0 bases, leaving 16 bases between them. This CDR3 has 18 amino acids. The CDR3 coding sequence is TGTGCCAGCAGCCAAGATGGTAGGACAGCTTATAGCACAGATACGCAGTATTTT. It encodes CASSQDGRTAYSTDTQYF.

The chain combines TRBV15 with TRBJ2-2; possible D gene TRBD2, 5 bases. This CDR3 has 13 amino acids. V was shortened by 5 bases and J by 7 bases, with 11 bases between the two germline ends. Germline loops: CDR1 LNHNV, CDR2 YYDKDF (reference sequence). CDR3 in DNA: TGTGCCACCAGCGTGAGGGAGCTCGGGGAGCTGTTTTTT. It specifies CATSVRELGELFF.

This clone was counted only a few times. The CDR3 DNA reads as TGTGCCAGCTCAAACAGGGGGCCCAGCACAGATACGCAGTATTTT. It encodes CASSNRGPSTDTQYF. The rearrangement uses TRBV18 and TRBJ2-3, with 9 bases identical to TRBD1. Germline trimming cut 5 bases from V and 0 bases from J; bases unmatched to any gene: 3. The CDR3 totals 15 residues. Germline V lookup: CDR1 KGHSH, CDR2 LQKENI.

V usage is TRBV11-2 and J usage is TRBJ2-5, with TRBD2 matching over 12 bases. Germline lookup yields CDR1 SGHAT and CDR2 FQNNGV. The CDR3 length is 15 residues. The V segment lost 4 bases and the J segment 2 bases; nucleotides outside the gene matches: 2. The CDR3 is CASSSSGRAQETQYF. For the CDR3, the DNA is TGTGCCAGCAGCTCTAGCGGGAGGGCTCAAGAGACCCAGTACTTC. The whole variable domain, remainder taken from reference TRBV11-2 and TRBJ2-5, is EAGVAQSPRYKIIEKRQSVAFWCNPISGHATLYWYQQILGQGPKLLIQFQNNGVVDDSQLPKDRFSAERLKGVDSTLKIQPAKLEDSAVYLCASSSSGRAQETQYFGPGTRLLVL.

The chain couples TRBV6-1 to TRBJ1-5; 9 nucleotides line up with TRBD1. This CDR3 is 13 amino acids long. Germline trimming cut 9 bases from V and 9 bases from J; bases unmatched to any gene: 9. The V gene's germline CDR1 is MNHNS and CDR2 SASEGT. CDR3 coding DNA: TGTGCCAGTCACGGGACAGGGAAGGTGCCCCAGCATTTT. Protein sequence: CASHGTGKVPQHF.

J is TRBJ1-1 and V is TRBV11-1, with D hard to call. This CDR3 region has 14 residues. Between the trimmed V and J ends, which lost 7 bases and 3 bases, there was a span of 15 bases. In germline, CDR1 is SGHAT, CDR2 FQDESV (reference sequence). The CDR3 region is CASTYGLEDTEAFF. The CDR3 DNA reads TGTGCCAGCACTTACGGTCTCGAGGACACTGAAGCTTTCTTT. Combining the CDR3 with reference TRBV11-1 and TRBJ1-1 gives the whole variable domain EAEVAQSPRYKITEKSQAVAFWCDPISGHATLYWYRQILGQGPELLVQFQDESVVDDSQLPKDRFSAERLKGVDSTLKIQPAELGDSAMYLCASTYGLEDTEAFFGQGTRLTVV.

DNA for the CDR3: TGTGCCAGCAGTCAAAGTTCTGGAGGAGATACGCAGTATTTT. This codes for CASSQSSGGDTQYF. The V gene is TRBV2, the J gene TRBJ2-3; possibly TRBD2 for D (5 bases). The V end was cut by 5 bases, the J end by 5 bases, with 14 bases between. The CDR3 has 14 residues. Looked up from germline, CDR1 is SNHLY and CDR2 is FYNNEI.

The V and J genes are TRBV30 and TRBJ1-5; 7 nucleotides line up with TRBD1. Germline V gene sequence: CDR1 GTSNPN, CDR2 SVGIG (reference sequence). The CDR3 is 13 amino acids. Trimming cost V 2 bases and J 7 bases; bases outside gene matches: 5. CDR3 nucleotide sequence: TGTGCCTGGAGTCACAGGGGAGGACAGCCCCAGCATTTT. Translated: CAWSHRGGQPQHF.

This clone came up once. The chain combines TRBV28 with TRBJ2-7; D uncertain. The V end was cut by 7 bases, the J end by 3 bases, with 10 bases between. The germline CDR1 and CDR2 sequences are MDHEN and SYDVKM. The CDR3 covers 12 residues. CDR3 coding DNA: TGTGCCAGCATGGGCCCTTTCTACGAGCAGTACTTC. This encodes CASMGPFYEQYF.

The genes are TRBV5-5 and TRBJ1-2; 7 bases match TRBD1. The CDR3 sequence is 19 residues long. After removal of 3 bases from V and 8 bases from J, the junction contained 25 bases not matched to a gene. Germline V lookup: CDR1 SGHKS, CDR2 YYEKEE (reference sequence). CDR3 DNA: TGTGCCAGCAGCTCCACAGGAAGAAGCACAGGGGCCGCGAAGGAGGGCTACACCTTC. It is translated as CASSSTGRSTGAAKEGYTF.

The chain employs TRBV29-1 and TRBJ2-1; 12 bases map to TRBD2. This CDR3 has 16 residues. The germline CDR1 and CDR2 sequences are SQVTM and ANQGSEA. J lost 8 bases, V lost 3 bases, and 11 bases had no gene match. CDR3: CSVEGGLAGGPDEQFF. Written as DNA, the CDR3 is TGCAGCGTTGAGGGGGGTCTAGCGGGAGGGCCTGATGAGCAGTTCTTC.

The V gene is TRBV29-1, the J gene TRBJ2-2; 8 nucleotides agree with TRBD1. The CDR3 length is 15 residues. J lost 2 bases, V lost 6 bases, and 8 bases had no gene match. CDR1 is SQVTM and CDR2 is ANQGSEA in the germline V gene. The CDR3 nucleotides read TGCAGCGTCCCCAGGGGGCAGGGAAACACCGGGGAGCTGTTTTTT. Translating gives CSVPRGQGNTGELFF.

CDR3 DNA: TGTGCCAGCTCCTGGACGAACCTGGGCTATGGCTACACCTTC. Translation gives CASSWTNLGYGYTF. This chain joins TRBV2 and TRBJ1-2; D remains ambiguous. CDR1 SNHLY and CDR2 FYNNEI come from the germline V gene. This CDR3 is built from 14 residues. Trimming cost V 8 bases and J 4 bases, with 17 bases left between them.

Worth noting for this clone: At one boundary the junction diverges from the germline segment, which might be a read error. CDR3 coding DNA: TGCAGTGCTAGAACTGTGCGGGAGGTCCACTTC. It translates to CSARTVREVHF. This sequence joins TRBV20-1 and TRBJ2-5; 8 bases map to TRBD2. This CDR3 contains 11 residues. CDR1 and CDR2 from the germline V gene are DFQATT and SNEGSKA (reference sequence).